A single TCR beta chain is shown here with its context. The antigen is undetermined. This sample was taken from a study of cytomegalovirus exposure and HLA in healthy donors. As for the study in general: Among 150 million to 200 million T cells, an earlier analysis found around 100 million unique TCR beta sequences. Study-level findings and limits: Sequencing depth across donors, presence/absence analyses assumed, was roughly uniform. In an earlier analysis, most TCR beta V segments were productive about 87% or about 30% of the time. The authors later found HLA-associated TCR beta chains more clonally expanded than equally common others.

The germline gives CDR1 SGHTA, CDR2 FQGNSA. Trimming took off 6 bases at V and 3 bases at J, with 14 bases between the two ends. The CDR3 loop spans 14 amino acids. With 60 Vbeta and 13 Jbeta primers, the PCR was carried out. Produced via immunoSEQ multiplex PCR; TCRdb's table is partial and in-frame only. This sample's table has 130,000 to 150,000 clones. Sequenced sample: PBMCs. V is TRBV7-2 and J is TRBJ2-5; D gene ambiguous. This clonotype originated in a woman in her 50s in good health and CMV-seronegative. CDR3 loop: CASRYGEYEETQYF. The CDR3 DNA reads as TGTGCCAGCAGATATGGAGAGTACGAAGAGACCCAGTACTTC.